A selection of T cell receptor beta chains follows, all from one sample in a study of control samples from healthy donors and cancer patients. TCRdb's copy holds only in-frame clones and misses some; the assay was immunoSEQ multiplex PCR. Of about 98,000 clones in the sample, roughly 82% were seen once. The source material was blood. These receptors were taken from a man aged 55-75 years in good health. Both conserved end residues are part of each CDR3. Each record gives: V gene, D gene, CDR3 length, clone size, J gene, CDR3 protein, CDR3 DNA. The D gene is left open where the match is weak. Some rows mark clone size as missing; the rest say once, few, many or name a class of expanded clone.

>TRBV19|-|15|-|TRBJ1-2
CASSSMTAPYYGYTF
TGTGCCAGTAGTTCGATGACAGCCCCCTACTATGGCTACACCTTC
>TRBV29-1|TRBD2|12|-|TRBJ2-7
CSVAGGTYEQYF
TGCAGCGTTGCGGGAGGGACCTACGAGCAGTACTTC
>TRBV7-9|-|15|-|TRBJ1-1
CASSLAGSWQDEAFF
TGTGCCAGCAGCTTAGCGGGGTCGTGGCAGGATGAAGCTTTCTTT
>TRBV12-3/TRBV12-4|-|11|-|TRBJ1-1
CASSLRSEAFF
TGTGCCAGCAGTTTGCGGAGTGAAGCTTTCTTT
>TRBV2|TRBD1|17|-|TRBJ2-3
CASSFLAVGQSTDTQYF
TGTGCCAGCAGTTTTCTGGCCGTGGGACAGAGCACAGATACGCAGTATTTT
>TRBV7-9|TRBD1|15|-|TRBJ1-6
CASSFPGQGSSPLHF
TGTGCCAGCAGCTTTCCGGGACAGGGTAGTTCACCCCTCCACTTT
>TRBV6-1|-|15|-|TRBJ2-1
CASSEGSTSYNEQFF
TGTGCCAGCAGTGAAGGATCTACCTCCTACAATGAGCAGTTCTTC
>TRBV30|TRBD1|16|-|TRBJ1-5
CAWSYEPGQGHQPQHF
TGTGCCTGGAGCTACGAACCGGGACAGGGGCATCAGCCCCAGCATTTT
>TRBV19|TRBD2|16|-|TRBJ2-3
CASSFLAGGSTDTQYF
TGTGCCAGTAGTTTTTTAGCGGGAGGGAGCACAGATACGCAGTATTTT
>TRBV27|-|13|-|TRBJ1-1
CASSLYQNTEAFF
TGTGCCAGCAGCCTGTATCAGAACACTGAAGCTTTCTTT
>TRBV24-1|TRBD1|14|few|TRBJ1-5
CATSDGTGEQPQHF
TGTGCCACCAGTGATGGGACAGGGGAACAGCCCCAGCATTTT
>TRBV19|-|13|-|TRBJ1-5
CAAAPTENQPQHF
TGTGCCGCGGCTCCGACGGAAAATCAGCCCCAGCATTTT
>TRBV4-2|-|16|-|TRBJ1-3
CASSQDPGSSGNTIYF
TGTGCCAGCAGCCAAGATCCGGGGAGCTCTGGAAACACCATATATTTT
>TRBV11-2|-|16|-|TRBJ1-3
CASSLLIRGSGNTIYF
TGTGCCAGCAGCTTACTCATCAGGGGCTCCGGAAACACCATATATTTT
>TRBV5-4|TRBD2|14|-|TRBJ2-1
CASSYSGRAREQFF
TGTGCCAGCAGCTATAGCGGGAGGGCCAGGGAGCAGTTCTTC
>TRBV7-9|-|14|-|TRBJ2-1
CASSPKGLPGEQFF
TGTGCCAGCAGCCCCAAAGGGCTACCGGGTGAGCAGTTCTTC
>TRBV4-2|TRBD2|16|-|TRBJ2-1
CASSQDLGTSGNEQFF
TGTGCCAGCAGCCAAGATTTAGGGACTAGCGGCAATGAGCAGTTCTTC
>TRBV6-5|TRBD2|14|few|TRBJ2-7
CASRGSSGRYEQYF
TGTGCCAGCAGGGGGTCTAGCGGGAGATACGAGCAGTACTTC
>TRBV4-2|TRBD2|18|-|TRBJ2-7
CASSQDRGSGRVTYEQYF
TGTGCCAGCAGCCAAGATCGGGGTAGCGGGAGGGTCACCTACGAGCAGTACTTC
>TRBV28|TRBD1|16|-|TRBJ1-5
CASSPLGDSSNQPQHF
TGTGCCAGCAGCCCCCTCGGGGACAGTAGCAATCAGCCCCAGCATTTT
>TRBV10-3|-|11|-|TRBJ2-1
CAIMGSLEQFF
TGTGCCATCATGGGCTCCCTGGAGCAGTTCTTC
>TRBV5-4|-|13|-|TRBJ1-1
CASSMRGNTEAFF
TGTGCCAGCAGCATGCGGGGGAACACTGAAGCTTTCTTT
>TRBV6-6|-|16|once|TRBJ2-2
CASSYPVGSATGELFF
TGTGCCAGCAGTTACCCGGTTGGGAGCGCTACCGGGGAGCTGTTTTTT
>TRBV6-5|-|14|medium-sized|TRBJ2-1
CASSIGPGPYEQFF
TGTGCCAGCAGTATCGGACCAGGTCCTTATGAGCAGTTCTTC